This entry lists 11 T cell receptor beta chains sequenced from one sample in a study of T-cell reconstitution after alpha-beta-depleted transplantation in children. Unique molecular identifiers were built into the TCRbeta library. TCRdb re-derived calls from the PCR reads in MiXCR, one entry per CDR3 protein. The profile covers 530,000 or so distinct CDR3 sequences, with 25% to 30% appearing a single time and around 36% taken by the ten largest. This sample comprised PBMCs, obtained before TCRalphabeta/CD19-depleted stem cell transplant. Receptor source: a boy under two years old with Wiskott-Aldrich syndrome, due to receive a stem cell transplant.

V usage is TRBV18 and J usage is TRBJ1-6; possibly TRBD1 for D (6 bases). Trimming left V 4 bases short and J 8 bases short, with 12 bases between. Germline V gives CDR1 KGHSH, CDR2 LQKENI. This CDR3 is 14 amino acids long. The CDR3 is CASSQDRPDSPLHF. In DNA, the CDR3 is TGTGCCAGCTCACAGGACAGACCAGATTCACCCCTCCACTTT.

V gene TRBV20-1 combines with J gene TRBJ2-3; tentative D call: TRBD1 (6 bases). The germline CDR1 and CDR2 sequences are DFQATT and SNEGSKA (reference sequence). Trimming removed 6 bases from V and 6 bases from J, with 16 bases in between. The CDR3 sequence is 13 residues long. DNA of the CDR3: TGCAGTGCCTTACAGGGAGTCGGTGATACGCAGTATTTT. Translating gives CSALQGVGDTQYF.

The chain carries TRBV5-1 and TRBJ1-4; 9 bases align to TRBD1. Germline values: CDR1 SGHRS, CDR2 YFSETQ. The trim removed 4 bases at V and 4 bases at J, leaving 8 bases unmatched. The CDR3 length is 16 residues. CDR3 sequence: CASSPRQGGYNEKLFF. The DNA of the CDR3 is TGCGCCAGCAGCCCCCGACAGGGGGGTTATAATGAAAAACTGTTTTTT.

The rearrangement joins TRBV2 to TRBJ2-3; no reliable D call. V was pared by 1 base and J by 0 bases, with 8 bases between. Germline CDR1 is SNHLY and CDR2 is FYNNEI. The CDR3 has 15 amino acids. This chain's CDR3 is CASSEETESTDTQYF. In nucleotides, the CDR3 is TGTGCCAGCAGTGAAGAAACAGAAAGCACAGATACGCAGTATTTT.

This rearrangement joins TRBV12-3 or TRBV12-4 to TRBJ2-1; the match to TRBD2 covers 11 bases. J lost 3 bases, V lost 5 bases, and 3 bases had no gene match. The length of the CDR3 is 15 residues. CDR3 bases: TGTGCCAGCAGTCCACTAGCGGGAGTCTACAATGAGCAGTTCTTC. Translation gives CASSPLAGVYNEQFF.

This clonotype was seen a handful of times. The V and J genes are TRBV25-1 and TRBJ2-1; 10 bases agree with TRBD2. Germline V gives CDR1 MGHDK, CDR2 SYGVNS. V lost 2 bases and J lost 0; bases outside the gene matches: 7. The CDR3 is 18 residues long. CDR3 DNA sequence: TGTGCCAGCAGTGAAACTACTAGCGGGGTAAGCTCCTACAATGAGCAGTTCTTC. It is translated as CASSETTSGVSSYNEQFF.

This clonotype has just a few counts. The chain combines TRBV29-1 with TRBJ2-7; TRBD1 is a possible D gene (5 bases). CDR1 and CDR2 (germline): SQVTM, ANQGSEA. The CDR3 totals 11 residues. V was cut by 6 bases and J by 2 bases, with 8 bases left in between. Written as DNA, the CDR3 is TGCAGCGTGCAGGGTCCCTACGAGCAGTACTTC. Its protein product is CSVQGPYEQYF.

The chain links TRBV5-1 to TRBJ2-5, with 7 bases matching TRBD2. Per germline, CDR1 SGHRS and CDR2 YFSETQ. Trimming took 6 bases from V and 2 from J; bases not matched to a gene: 7. This CDR3 region has 14 residues. CDR3 region: CASTNRGGQETQYF. The CDR3 DNA sequence: TGCGCCAGCACCAATCGCGGGGGTCAAGAGACCCAGTACTTC.

There are a few counts of this clonotype. This sequence joins TRBV5-1 and TRBJ2-1; no reliable D call. Between the trimmed V and J ends, which lost 4 bases and 7 bases, there was a span of 6 bases. Germline V gene data show CDR1 as SGHRS and CDR2 as YFSETQ. CDR3 length equals 11 residues. For the CDR3, the DNA is TGCGCCAGCAGCAAACGGAATGAGCAGTTCTTC. Translating it yields CASSKRNEQFF.

V is TRBV10-3 and J is TRBJ1-2, with 8 bases identical to TRBD1. The V segment lost 3 bases and the J segment 6 bases; nucleotides outside the gene matches: 9. Germline assignment: CDR1 ENHRY and CDR2 SYGVKD. This CDR3 comprises 15 residues. The CDR3 coding sequence is TGTGCCATCAGTGACCGGACAGGGAGCGCGGATGGCTACACCTTC. This sequence encodes CAISDRTGSADGYTF.

The rearrangement uses TRBV5-1 and TRBJ1-2; D possibly corresponds to TRBD1 (5 bases). The CDR3 length is 16 residues. Trimming stripped 4 bases from V and 6 bases from J, with 22 bases between. From germline, CDR1 is SGHRS and CDR2 YFSETQ. The CDR3 bases are TGCGCCAGCAGCCGGATGGGACTTCAGGGATCTGATGGCTACACCTTC. Its protein is CASSRMGLQGSDGYTF.